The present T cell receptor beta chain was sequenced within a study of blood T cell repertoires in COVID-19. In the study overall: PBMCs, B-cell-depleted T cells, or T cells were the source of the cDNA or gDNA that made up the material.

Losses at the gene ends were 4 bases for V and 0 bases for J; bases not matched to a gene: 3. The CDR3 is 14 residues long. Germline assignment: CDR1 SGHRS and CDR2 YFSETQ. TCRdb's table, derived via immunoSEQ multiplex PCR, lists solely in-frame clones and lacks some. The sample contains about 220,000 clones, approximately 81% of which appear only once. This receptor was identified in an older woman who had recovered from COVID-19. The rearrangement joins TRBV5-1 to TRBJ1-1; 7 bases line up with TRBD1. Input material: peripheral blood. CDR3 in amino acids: CASSRGQVNTEAFF. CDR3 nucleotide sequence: TGCGCCAGCAGCCGCGGACAGGTGAACACTGAAGCTTTCTTT. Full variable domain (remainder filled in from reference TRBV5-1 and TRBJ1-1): KAGVTQTPRYLIKTRGQQVTLSCSPISGHRSVSWYQQTPGQGLQFLFEYFSETQRNKGNFPGRFSGRQFSNSRSEMNVSTLELGDSALYLCASSRGQVNTEAFFGQGTRLTVV.